The clone carrying this TCR delta chain was detected only a few times. The antigen is unknown. The protein TCRdb gives is from a much larger clone and does not agree with this DNA's translation at residue 6, likely a read error; the protein shown here comes from the DNA. These data come from a study of gamma delta lymphoproliferative disorders and STAT genes. Turning to the study itself: Each gamma-chain library started from at least 50 ng of genomic DNA, using the LymphoTrack Dx TCRG Assay. Delta libraries were made per EuroClonality-NGS working group procedure.

TCRdb used CATT to re-call clones from the multiplex PCR reads. The sample records approximately 990 delta-chain clones, roughly 2% being singletons. Genomic DNA from isolated PBMCs served as the sequencing template. V dropped 4 bases and J dropped 5; count of bases not matched to a gene: 35. The CDR3 runs to 24 residues. Germline V CDR1 and CDR2: TSWWSYY, QGS. General study points: Low-frequency NGS calls may be less specific; leukemic clone sharing needs confirmation. Most major patient clonotypes were shared with at least one healthy donor.

The specimen sequenced was blood. The chain links TRDV1 to TRDJ1; TRDD3 matches at 9 bases. The sequence was obtained from a human donor in good health. CDR3 sequence reads: CALGAPRPSSQRYWGRVGRDKLIF. DNA for the CDR3: TGTGCTCTTGGGGCCCCCAGGCCTTCTTCACAACGATACTGGGGGAGAGTTGGACGAGATAAACTCATCTTT.